This entry lists 8 T cell receptor beta chains sequenced from one sample in a study of control samples from healthy donors and cancer patients. Only in-frame clones appear in the TCRdb table, and some are missing; sequencing was by immunoSEQ multiplex PCR. The sample shows approximately 170,000 clones, around 93% of them seen only once. The sample taken for sequencing was blood. The source of these receptors is a woman between 55 and 75 years old in good health.

The chain combines TRBV5-6 with TRBJ1-3; the D gene is possibly TRBD1 (6 bases). CDR3 length: 14 residues. Germline CDR1 SGHDT, CDR2 YYEEEE. V was pared by 4 bases and J by 0 bases, with 8 bases between. Here the CDR3 reads CASSPQGSGNTIYF. CDR3 nucleotides: TGTGCCAGCAGCCCACAGGGCTCTGGAAACACCATATATTTT.

The CDR3 region has the DNA TGTGCCAGCAGCCAACACCAAGAGACCCAGTACTTC. Its protein product is CASSQHQETQYF. V gene TRBV7-9 combines with J gene TRBJ2-5; D remains unclear. Looked up from germline, CDR1 is SEHNR and CDR2 is FQNEAQ (reference sequence). V dropped 5 bases and J dropped 0 bases, with 4 bases sitting between them. CDR3 length equals 12 residues.

The rearrangement joins TRBV4-1 to TRBJ2-7; 8 bases map to TRBD1. The CDR3 runs 15 residues. The germline V gene has CDR1 MGHRA and CDR2 YSYEKL. The junction had 5 bases not matched to a gene; V was cut back by 1 base and J by 3 bases. This CDR3 is CASSQAWDRYYEQYF. As DNA, the CDR3 is TGCGCCAGCAGCCAAGCTTGGGACAGGTACTACGAGCAGTACTTC.

CDR3: CASSHGGRTDTQYF. DNA for the CDR3: TGTGCCAGCAGCCACGGGGGACGCACAGATACGCAGTATTTT. The rearrangement links TRBV3-1 (or the pseudogene TRBV3-2) to TRBJ2-3; D may be TRBD2 (6 bases). This CDR3 has 14 amino acids. Deletions cut 3 bases from V and 1 base from J, with 8 bases between. Germline values: CDR1 LGHDT, CDR2 YNNKEL (reference sequence).

The chain couples TRBV5-4 to TRBJ2-7, with TRBD2 identical over 8 bases. The CDR3 runs 17 residues. Per germline, CDR1 SGHNT and CDR2 YYREEE (reference sequence). Losses at the gene ends were 3 bases for V and 1 base for J; bases not matched to a gene: 12. The DNA of the CDR3 is TGTGCCAGCAGCTCTGGGGCGGCGCGCGGGGGGTCCTACGAGCAGTACTTC. Protein product: CASSSGAARGGSYEQYF.

V and J are TRBV5-1 and TRBJ1-1, with TRBD1 matching over 7 bases. Per the germline V gene, CDR1 is SGHRS and CDR2 is YFSETQ. V was clipped by 0 bases and J by 5 bases; unmatched bases: 7. The CDR3 is 15 residues long. This CDR3 is CASSLVGGGETEAFF. The CDR3 bases are TGCGCCAGCAGCTTGGTAGGAGGGGGCGAAACTGAAGCTTTCTTT. The full variable domain, completed using reference TRBV5-1 and TRBJ1-1, is KAGVTQTPRYLIKTRGQQVTLSCSPISGHRSVSWYQQTPGQGLQFLFEYFSETQRNKGNFPGRFSGRQFSNSRSEMNVSTLELGDSALYLCASSLVGGGETEAFFGQGTRLTVV.

The V and J genes are TRBV19 and TRBJ2-2; possibly TRBD1 or TRBD2 for D (5 bases each). This CDR3 contains 15 residues. Trimming took 4 bases from V and 7 from J, leaving 16 bases between them. Germline values: CDR1 LNHDA, CDR2 SQIVND (reference sequence). This CDR3 is CASSNPGRRSGELFF. The CDR3 coding sequence is TGTGCCAGTAGTAATCCGGGACGTAGGAGCGGGGAGCTGTTTTTT.

The genes are TRBV11-3 and TRBJ1-1; D is uncertain. The CDR3 has 13 amino acids. V lost 2 bases and J lost 1, with 5 bases in between. The germline gives CDR1 SGHNT, CDR2 YENEEA. DNA for the CDR3: TGTGCCAGCAGCTTAAATCAGAACACTGAAGCTTTCTTT. Its protein is CASSLNQNTEAFF.